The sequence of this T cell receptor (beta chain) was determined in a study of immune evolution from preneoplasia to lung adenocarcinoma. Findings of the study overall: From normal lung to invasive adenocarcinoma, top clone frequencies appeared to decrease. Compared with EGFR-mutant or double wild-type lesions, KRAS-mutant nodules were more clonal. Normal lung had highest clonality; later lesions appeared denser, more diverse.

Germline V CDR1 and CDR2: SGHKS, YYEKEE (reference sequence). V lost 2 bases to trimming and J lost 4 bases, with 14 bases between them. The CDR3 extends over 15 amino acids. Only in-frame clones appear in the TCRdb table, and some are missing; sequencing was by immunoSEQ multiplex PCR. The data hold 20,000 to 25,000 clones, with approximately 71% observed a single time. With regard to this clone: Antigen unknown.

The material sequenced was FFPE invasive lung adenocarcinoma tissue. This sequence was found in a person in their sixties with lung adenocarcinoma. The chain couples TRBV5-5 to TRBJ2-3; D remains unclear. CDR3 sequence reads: CASSLRPTVADTQYF. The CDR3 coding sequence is TGTGCCAGCAGCTTACGGCCCACAGTCGCAGATACGCAGTATTTT.